This entry describes one TCR beta chain. This record belongs to a study of blood T cell repertoires in COVID-19. The overall study: There were acute and convalescent COVID-19 samples, and they came from the United States, Italy and Spain. Sources were T cells, B-cell-depleted T cells, or PBMCs; the material itself was cDNA or gDNA.

In the original workflow: Estimation of nucleated cell counts was performed using reference gene primer amplification. Repertoires were generated with immunoSEQ multiplex PCR, while TCRdb's copy carries only in-frame clones and drops some. That table supplies the V and J calls and clone size; D and trimming were determined from the DNA. The sample lists 100,000 to 150,000 clones, approximately 82% occurring once. Germline CDR1 is LNHDA and CDR2 is SQIVND (reference sequence). CDR3 length: 13 amino acids. Trimming removed 5 bases at V and 0 bases at J, with 7 bases between. This sequence was found in a woman between 50 and 59 years old with acute or convalescent COVID-19. What was sequenced was peripheral blood. The chain is built from TRBV19 and TRBJ1-1; a possible D gene is TRBD1 (6 bases). DNA of the CDR3: TGTGCCAGTAGTGGACAGATGAACACTGAAGCTTTCTTT. It is translated as CASSGQMNTEAFF.